The 3 T cell receptor beta chains listed next were all sequenced from one sample in a study of shared clonotypes between healthy human individuals. Here immunoSEQ multiplex PCR was the method, and the copy in TCRdb shows in-frame clones only, minus some. The table records over 2 million clones, less than 95% of them present only once. Naive CD8 cells lacked CD45RO, underwent positive selection for CCR7 and left out terminally differentiated effector memory CD45RA+ cells. Material: naive CD8+ T cells sorted from blood. All receptors derive from a man aged 18 to 29 in good health.

This rearrangement joins TRBV27 to TRBJ2-5; D remains unclear. The germline V and J ends were trimmed by 2 bases and 5 bases, with 12 bases remaining between them. This CDR3 has 14 amino acids. Germline CDR1 MNHEY, CDR2 SMNVEV (reference sequence). The DNA for the CDR3 is TGTGCCAGCAGTTTAGGGGTTCATGGGGAGACCCAGTACTTC. Encoded protein: CASSLGVHGETQYF.

Here the CDR3 DNA reads TGTGCCAGCACCCTCGGGGGGCTTTCTGAAGCTTTCTTT. Translated: CASTLGGLSEAFF. The V call is TRBV5-6, the J call TRBJ1-1; D possibly corresponds to TRBD1 (6 bases). V was pared by 6 bases and J by 6 bases, with 15 bases between. The CDR3 length is 13 residues. Germline-derived CDR1 and CDR2 are SGHDT and YYEEEE.

The chain joins TRBV5-1 to TRBJ2-7, with 9 bases matching TRBD1. Germline V gene lookup returns CDR1 SGHRS and CDR2 YFSETQ. This CDR3 is built from 15 residues. V dropped 3 bases and J dropped 3; count of bases not matched to a gene: 7. The CDR3 DNA follows: TGCGCCAGCAGCTGGGGGACAGGGCTCTACTACGAGCAGTACTTC. Translating gives CASSWGTGLYYEQYF. Variable domain in full (rest from reference TRBV5-1 and TRBJ2-7): KAGVTQTPRYLIKTRGQQVTLSCSPISGHRSVSWYQQTPGQGLQFLFEYFSETQRNKGNFPGRFSGRQFSNSRSEMNVSTLELGDSALYLCASSWGTGLYYEQYFGPGTRLTVT.